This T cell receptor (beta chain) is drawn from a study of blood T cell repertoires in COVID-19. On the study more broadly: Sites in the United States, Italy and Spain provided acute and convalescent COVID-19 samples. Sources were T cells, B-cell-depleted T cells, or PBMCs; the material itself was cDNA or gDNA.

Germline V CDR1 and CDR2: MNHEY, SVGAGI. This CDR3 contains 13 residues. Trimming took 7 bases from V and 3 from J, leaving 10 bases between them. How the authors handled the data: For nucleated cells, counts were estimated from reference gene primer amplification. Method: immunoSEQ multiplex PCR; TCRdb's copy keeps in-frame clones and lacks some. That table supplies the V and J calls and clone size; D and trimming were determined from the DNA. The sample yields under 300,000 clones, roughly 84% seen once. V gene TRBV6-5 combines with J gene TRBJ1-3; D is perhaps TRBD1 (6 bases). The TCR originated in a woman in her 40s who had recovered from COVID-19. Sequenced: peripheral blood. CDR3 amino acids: CASTQGLGNTIYF. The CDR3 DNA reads TGTGCCAGCACACAGGGCCTTGGAAACACCATATATTTT.